Presented here are 27 T cell receptor beta chains from one specimen sequenced in a study of early T cells in non-severe SARS-CoV-2 infection. MiXCR, run by TCRdb on the 5' RACE reads, gives a single entry per CDR3 protein. There are roughly 36,000 distinct CDR3 sequences in the sample; approximately 5% occur only once, and over 10% lies in the top ten. Sequenced sample: whole blood. These receptors all stem from an adult who was a healthcare worker with PCR-confirmed SARS-CoV-2 infection or an uninfected control (not recorded which).

This clonotype has a count of ten or more. This chain connects TRBV20-1 to TRBJ2-3, with D possibly being TRBD2 (5 bases). The CDR3 consists of 15 residues. Trimming pared 0 bases from V and 2 bases from J, leaving 12 bases between. Germline lookup yields CDR1 DFQATT and CDR2 SNEGSKA (reference sequence). CDR3 sequence: CSARDQERTTDTQYF. The DNA for the CDR3 is TGCAGTGCTAGAGATCAGGAGCGGACCACAGATACGCAGTATTTT.

The V and J genes are TRBV6-4 and TRBJ2-3; 9 bases line up with TRBD2. This CDR3 region has 13 residues. V trimming: 10 bases; J trimming: 4 bases; junction bases outside the gene matches: 6. Germline CDR1 reads MRHNA; CDR2 reads SNTAGT. Here the CDR3 DNA reads TGTGCCACCGGGACTAGCAGTCCAGATACGCAGTATTTT. Amino acids: CATGTSSPDTQYF.

This clonotype was detected ten times or more. The rearrangement joins TRBV29-1 to TRBJ2-1, with 7 bases lining up with TRBD1. The CDR3 is 16 residues long. J gave up 0 bases and V 7 bases, and 12 bases lay outside the gene matches. Germline V lookup: CDR1 SQVTM, CDR2 ANQGSEA. The CDR3 loop is CSARNGQDSSYNEQFF. CDR3 DNA sequence: TGCAGCGCCCGAAATGGACAGGATAGCTCCTACAATGAGCAGTTCTTC.

This clonotype was picked up many times. The DNA for the CDR3 is TGCGCCAGCAGCTGGGATGGAATGGATACGCAGTATTTT. Translation: CASSWDGMDTQYF. The V call is TRBV10-1, the J call TRBJ2-3; no firm D call. Trimming pared 6 bases from V and 6 bases from J, leaving 13 bases between. In germline, CDR1 is WNHNN, CDR2 SYGVQD (reference sequence). CDR3 size: 13 residues.

There are many counts of this clonotype. This sequence joins TRBV6-5 and TRBJ2-3, with D tentatively TRBD2 (5 bases). V was clipped by 2 bases and J by 0 bases, with 15 bases between them. Germline loops: CDR1 MNHEY, CDR2 SVGAGI. The CDR3 consists of 17 residues. The DNA for the CDR3 is TGTGCCAGCAGTTACGCACCGCACGGAGGAAGCACAGATACGCAGTATTTT. It yields the protein CASSYAPHGGSTDTQYF.

This clonotype appeared many times. The chain employs TRBV5-1 and TRBJ1-4; D not resolved. Germline loops: CDR1 SGHRS, CDR2 YFSETQ. This CDR3 has 15 amino acids. V shed 4 bases and J shed 5 bases, with 15 bases lying between them. DNA for the CDR3: TGCGCCAGCAGCGCCGACGGAAAACAAAATGAAAAACTGTTTTTT. This codes for CASSADGKQNEKLFF. Full variable domain (outside the CDR3, taken from reference TRBV5-1 and TRBJ1-4): KAGVTQTPRYLIKTRGQQVTLSCSPISGHRSVSWYQQTPGQGLQFLFEYFSETQRNKGNFPGRFSGRQFSNSRSEMNVSTLELGDSALYLCASSADGKQNEKLFFGSGTQLSVL.

This clonotype was detected many times. This chain connects TRBV12-3 or TRBV12-4 to TRBJ2-3; D ambiguous. Trimming left V 3 bases short and J 5 bases short, with 15 bases between. The CDR3 length is 15 residues. CDR3 sequence reads: CASSFAHTGGDTQYF. CDR3 sequence (DNA): TGTGCCAGCAGTTTCGCCCACACGGGCGGAGATACGCAGTATTTT.

The chain carries TRBV6-1 and TRBJ1-6; maybe TRBD1 (5 bases). The CDR3 covers 17 residues. CDR1 is MNHNS, CDR2 SASEGT, per germline. V lost 2 bases and J lost 10, with 21 bases in between. CDR3 bases: TGTGCCAGCAGTGAATTTCTCCCCGGGGCCGCGGTATCACCCCTCCACTTT. It specifies CASSEFLPGAAVSPLHF.

This CDR3 is CASSPERSDTQYF. The CDR3 DNA reads TGTGCCAGCAGCCCCGAGAGGAGCGATACGCAGTATTTT. The chain uses TRBV11-2 and TRBJ2-3; no firm D call. The germline CDR1 and CDR2 sequences are SGHAT and FQNNGV. This CDR3 contains 13 residues. The V end was cut by 5 bases, the J end by 6 bases, with 12 bases between. The whole variable domain, remainder taken from reference TRBV11-2 and TRBJ2-3, is EAGVAQSPRYKIIEKRQSVAFWCNPISGHATLYWYQQILGQGPKLLIQFQNNGVVDDSQLPKDRFSAERLKGVDSTLKIQPAKLEDSAVYLCASSPERSDTQYFGPGTRLTVL.

V gene TRBV20-1 combines with J gene TRBJ2-1, with TRBD1 matching over 7 bases. Trimming at V came to 7 bases and at J to 0 bases, leaving 3 bases not matched to a gene. The length of the CDR3 is 13 residues. Germline CDR1 reads DFQATT; CDR2 reads SNEGSKA (reference sequence). The CDR3 DNA reads as TGCAGTGTCTCAGGGGGCTCCTACAATGAGCAGTTCTTC. Translating gives CSVSGGSYNEQFF.

This clonotype occurred a few times. V gene TRBV18 combines with J gene TRBJ1-1; D is possibly TRBD1 (6 bases). Germline CDR1 reads KGHSH; CDR2 reads LQKENI. CDR3 length: 15 residues. V gave up 3 bases and J gave up 5 bases, with 16 bases separating them. CDR3 nucleotide sequence: TGTGCCAGCTCACCGATACAGGGAAGTGGAACTGAAGCTTTCTTT. Translating it yields CASSPIQGSGTEAFF.

This chain links TRBV7-7 with TRBJ2-1; D might be TRBD2 (7 bases). With 1 base removed from V and 7 bases from J, the gap between germline ends came to 14 bases. CDR1 and CDR2 from the germline V gene are SSHAT and FNYEAQ (reference sequence). The CDR3 length is 15 residues. CDR3 nucleotides: TGTGCCAGCAGCTTAGTGGGGGGGCCCACGAATGAGCAGTTCTTC. Translated: CASSLVGGPTNEQFF. Variable domain in full (rest from reference TRBV7-7 and TRBJ2-1): GAGVSQSPRYKVTKRGQDVTLRCDPISSHATLYWYQQALGQGPEFLTYFNYEAQPDKSGLPSDRFSAERPEGSISTLTIQRTEQRDSAMYRCASSLVGGPTNEQFFGPGTRLTVL.

V gene TRBV7-6 combines with J gene TRBJ1-6, with unresolved D. From germline, CDR1 is SGHVS and CDR2 FNYEAQ. CDR3 length equals 13 residues. V lost 5 bases and J lost 7, with 9 bases in between. Here the CDR3 DNA reads TGTGCCAGCAGCACCGGGTCGAATTCACCCCTCCACTTT. Protein product: CASSTGSNSPLHF. The full variable domain, with the rest looked up from reference TRBV7-6 and TRBJ1-6, is GAGVSQSPRYKVTKRGQDVALRCDPISGHVSLYWYRQALGQGPEFLTYFNYEAQQDKSGLPNDRFSAERPEGSISTLTIQRTEQRDSAMYRCASSTGSNSPLHFGNGTRLTVT.

This clonotype was seen at least ten times. The V call is TRBV6-1, the J call TRBJ1-5; D possibly corresponds to TRBD1 (5 bases). Germline V gene lookup returns CDR1 MNHNS and CDR2 SASEGT. Deletions cut 6 bases from V and 0 bases from J, with 15 bases between. This CDR3 has 16 residues. CDR3 amino acids: CASSLTVPYSNQPQHF. CDR3 nucleotides: TGTGCCAGCAGCCTGACAGTACCTTATAGCAATCAGCCCCAGCATTTT.

This clonotype has ten or more counts. The V call is TRBV20-1, the J call TRBJ1-5; D gene unclear. CDR3 length: 15 amino acids. V lost 6 bases and J lost 1, with 16 bases in between. Germline CDR1 DFQATT, CDR2 SNEGSKA (reference sequence). This CDR3 reads CSAIKDAGSNQPQHF. In nucleotides, the CDR3 is TGCAGTGCGATTAAGGACGCGGGAAGCAATCAGCCCCAGCATTTT.

There are many counts of this clonotype. The V call is TRBV20-1, the J call TRBJ2-7; D is tentatively TRBD1 or TRBD2 (5 bases each). From germline, CDR1 is DFQATT and CDR2 SNEGSKA (reference sequence). Trimming pared 6 bases from V and 2 bases from J, leaving 11 bases between. CDR3 length: 12 amino acids. CDR3 DNA sequence: TGCAGTGCATGGGACCAAACCTACGAGCAGTACTTC. As protein: CSAWDQTYEQYF.

This clonotype was recorded at least ten times. This sequence joins TRBV14 and TRBJ1-5, with D perhaps TRBD1 (5 bases). V was trimmed by 1 base and J by 5 bases, leaving 9 bases between them. CDR1 SGHDN and CDR2 FVKESK come from the germline V gene. CDR3 length: 14 residues. The CDR3 loop reads CASSQAGRDQPQHF. The CDR3 nucleotides read TGTGCCAGCAGCCAAGCGGGGCGCGATCAGCCCCAGCATTTT.

Points on this clonotype: The germline gene is not matched at one end of the junction; a read error may be the cause. This chain joins TRBV7-9 and TRBJ1-1, with D unresolved. Germline CDR1 reads SEHNR; CDR2 reads FQNEAQ (reference sequence). The length of the CDR3 is 8 residues. CDR3 bases: TGTGCCAGCAGCTTAGAAGAATTT. Amino acid sequence: CASSLEEF. Looking up the rest from reference TRBV7-9 and TRBJ1-1 gives the full variable domain: DTGVSQNPRHKITKRGQNVTFRCDPISEHNRLYWYRQTLGQGPEFLTYFQNEAQLEKSRLLSDRFSAERPKGSFSTLEIQRTEQGDSAMYLCASSLEEFGQGTRLTVV.

This clonotype was counted ten times or more. CDR3 protein: CSAREQGDSPLHF. CDR3 sequence (DNA): TGCAGTGCTAGAGAACAGGGCGATTCACCCCTCCACTTT. The chain carries TRBV20-1 and TRBJ1-6; possible D gene TRBD1, 6 bases. Trimming cost V 0 bases and J 8 bases, with 8 bases left between them. CDR3 length equals 13 residues. CDR1 DFQATT and CDR2 SNEGSKA come from the germline V gene (reference sequence).

This clonotype was observed many times. The genes are TRBV11-2 and TRBJ1-1; D ambiguous. Germline CDR1 is SGHAT and CDR2 is FQNNGV. The CDR3 contains 13 residues. V shed 5 bases and J shed 5 bases, with 12 bases lying between them. CDR3 in amino acids: CASSITEFTEAFF. The CDR3 DNA reads TGTGCCAGCAGCATAACAGAGTTTACTGAAGCTTTCTTT.

In this sample, this clonotype turned up many times. The chain has TRBV4-3 and TRBJ2-1, with TRBD2 identical over 9 bases. This CDR3 region has 15 residues. V shed 0 bases, J shed 5 bases, and the junction held 2 bases outside the gene matches. Germline loops: CDR1 LGHNA, CDR2 YSLEER. For the CDR3, the DNA is TGCGCCAGCAGCCAAGAGGGGACTAGCCACAATGAGCAGTTCTTC. It specifies CASSQEGTSHNEQFF.

This clonotype was observed a few times. The chain couples TRBV28 to TRBJ2-3, with 7 bases lining up with TRBD1. V lost 4 bases and J lost 2; bases outside the gene matches: 6. Germline values: CDR1 MDHEN, CDR2 SYDVKM. There are 15 residues in the CDR3. CDR3: CASSSFGTATDTQYF. CDR3 bases: TGTGCCAGCAGTTCATTCGGGACAGCCACAGATACGCAGTATTTT.

This clonotype was counted many times. V and J are TRBV19 and TRBJ1-1, with 7 nucleotides matching TRBD1. V dropped 5 bases and J dropped 4; count of bases not matched to a gene: 10. The germline gives CDR1 LNHDA, CDR2 SQIVND (reference sequence). The CDR3 spans 15 residues. The CDR3, as DNA: TGTGCCAGTAGTGCCCTGACAGGGATGAGCACTGAAGCTTTCTTT. It specifies CASSALTGMSTEAFF.

This clonotype has a count of ten or more. J is TRBJ1-1 and V is TRBV7-9; D is unresolved. The CDR3 extends over 15 amino acids. V lost 5 bases and J 4 bases, leaving 17 bases between the germline ends. The germline V gene has CDR1 SEHNR and CDR2 FQNEAQ (reference sequence). CDR3 protein: CASSPRYSMGTEAFF. As DNA, the CDR3 is TGTGCCAGCAGCCCCCGGTACAGCATGGGCACTGAAGCTTTCTTT.

This clonotype was counted ten times or more. CDR3 residues: CASSPPGTGEETQYF. CDR3 DNA sequence: TGTGCCAGCTCACCGCCCGGGACAGGGGAAGAGACCCAGTACTTC. The chain is built from TRBV18 and TRBJ2-5, with 10 positions matching TRBD1. Germline values: CDR1 KGHSH, CDR2 LQKENI. CDR3 length: 15 residues. V shed 3 bases, J shed 3 bases, and the junction held 4 bases outside the gene matches.

The CDR3 nucleotides read TGTGCCAGCAGCTTACTGTCGCTAGCGGGAGTCAATGAGCAGTTCTTC. Protein: CASSLLSLAGVNEQFF. The chain recombines TRBV7-3 with TRBJ2-1; 10 bases line up with TRBD2. Germline CDR1 and CDR2: SGHTA and FQGTGA. V was clipped by 2 bases and J by 6 bases; unmatched bases: 7. This CDR3 region has 16 residues.

This clonotype was seen a handful of times. The V and J genes are TRBV18 and TRBJ2-2; D is unclear. The length of the CDR3 is 13 residues. Germline loops: CDR1 KGHSH, CDR2 LQKENI. V lost 4 bases and J lost 5, with 8 bases in between. CDR3 coding DNA: TGTGCCAGCTCACTTGATCAGACCGGGGAGCTGTTTTTT. It yields the protein CASSLDQTGELFF.